This is a list of T cell receptor beta chains from one sample in a study of T-cell memory formation after mild COVID-19. Each CDR3 protein is one row after TCRdb ran MiXCR on the 5' RACE reads. Of 250,000 to 300,000 distinct CDR3 sequences in the sample, around 15% are singletons; the top ten hold roughly 22%. Material: PBMCs or a T cell subset sorted from them (not recorded which). The receptors stem from a man younger than 35 who had mild COVID-19 (a few samples of this study predate the infection). Cell type and time point are not known. Each CDR3 is given with its conserved first and last residue. The D gene is left open where the match is weak. For some rows the clone size is stated as once, few or many, or as a class when expanded; others skip it.

V gene	D gene	CDR3 length	clone size	J gene	CDR3 DNA	CDR3 protein
TRBV7-2	.	14	.	TRBJ2-5	TGTGCCAGCAGTTACTCCCGTGTGGTTGAGACCCAGTACTTC	CASSYSRVVETQYF
TRBV3-1	.	16	many	TRBJ1-5	TGTGCCAGCAGCCAAGGAGGGACGGGTAGCAATCAGCCCCAGCATTTT	CASSQGGTGSNQPQHF
TRBV20-1	TRBD1	15	.	TRBJ1-1	TGCAGTGCTAGAGAGGGGGGGACAGGGTCCACTGAAGCTTTCTTT	CSAREGGTGSTEAFF
TRBV5-1	.	13	few	TRBJ2-2	TGCGCCAGCAGCTTTCCAGGGCCCGGGGAGCTGTTTTTT	CASSFPGPGELFF
TRBV5-1	.	14	.	TRBJ1-2	TGCGCCAGCAGCCAGACCCAGGGGAACTATGGCTACACCTTC	CASSQTQGNYGYTF
TRBV11-2	.	14	.	TRBJ2-1	TGTGCCAGCAGCTTAGGGGTGGGGCTAAGTGAGCAGTTCTTC	CASSLGVGLSEQFF
TRBV7-3	.	13	many	TRBJ1-2	TGTGCCAGCAGTCTGACGGACAGCCATGGCTACACCTTC	CASSLTDSHGYTF
TRBV7-8	.	14	few	TRBJ1-5	TGTGCCAGCAGCTTTCGGGGGGCCAACCAGCCCCAGCATTTT	CASSFRGANQPQHF
TRBV20-1	.	13	few	TRBJ2-3	TGCAGTGCTAGAGGGGGGGGCACAGATACGCAGTATTTT	CSARGGGTDTQYF
TRBV10-2	.	13	.	TRBJ2-7	TGCGCCAGCAGGAGGGGGGTCTCCTACGAGCAGTACTTC	CASRRGVSYEQYF
TRBV5-1	.	15	few	TRBJ1-1	TGCGCCAGCAGCTTGGGCAGGGATTATAGCACTGAAGCTTTCTTT	CASSLGRDYSTEAFF
TRBV19	TRBD1	14	many	TRBJ2-7	TGTGCCAGTAACACCGGACAGGGGACCCACGAGCAGTACTTC	CASNTGQGTHEQYF
TRBV20-1	.	14	few	TRBJ2-3	TGCAGTGCTAGATGGGACACTAGCACAGATACGCAGTATTTT	CSARWDTSTDTQYF
TRBV4-1	TRBD1	16	few	TRBJ2-1	TGCGCCAGCAGCCAAGAAGAAACAGGGGGGAGAGATGAGCAGTTCTTC	CASSQEETGGRDEQFF
TRBV7-9	.	15	.	TRBJ2-3	TGTGCCAGCAGCCACTGGGGACGGCGCACAGATACGCAGTATTTT	CASSHWGRRTDTQYF
TRBV12-3/TRBV12-4	TRBD2	14	.	TRBJ2-5	TGTGCCAGCAGTTTTGGTCCTAGCGGGGGGGCCCAGTACTTC	CASSFGPSGGAQYF
TRBV7-8	.	15	.	TRBJ1-5	TGTGCCAGCAGCTTAGCTGCGAATCGCAATCAGCCCCAGCATTTT	CASSLAANRNQPQHF
TRBV5-1	.	15	.	TRBJ1-2	TGCGCCAGCAGCTTGGGTCCGGGGGGAGCGTATGGCTACACCTTC	CASSLGPGGAYGYTF
TRBV29-1	.	12	few	TRBJ2-1	TGCAGCGTAACGGAGGCCTACAATGAGCAGTTCTTC	CSVTEAYNEQFF
TRBV6-1	TRBD1	13	once	TRBJ2-2	TGTGCCAGCAGGGGGACAGTCACCGGGGAGCTGTTTTTT	CASRGTVTGELFF
TRBV28	.	16	.	TRBJ1-4	TGTGCCAGCAGTTTACTTCACCCAACTGAAAATGAAAAACTGTTTTTT	CASSLLHPTENEKLFF
TRBV5-1	.	13	few	TRBJ2-3	TGCGCCAGCAGCGACCCCGGCACAGATACGCAGTATTTT	CASSDPGTDTQYF
TRBV4-3	.	15	few	TRBJ1-1	TGCGCCAGCAGCCGCCTACAGGGAGTGGTGACTGAAGCTTTCTTT	CASSRLQGVVTEAFF
TRBV5-1	.	12	few	TRBJ2-5	TGCGCCAGCAGCAGACAGGAAGAGACCCAGTACTTC	CASSRQEETQYF
TRBV10-3	.	14	.	TRBJ1-1	TGTGCCATCAGTGAGATACAGGGGAACACTGAAGCTTTCTTT	CAISEIQGNTEAFF
TRBV5-1	.	13	.	TRBJ2-5	TGCGCCAGCAGCTTGAATACCATGGAGACCCAGTACTTC	CASSLNTMETQYF
TRBV20-1	TRBD1	16	.	TRBJ1-5	TGCAGTGCTAGAACCGGGACAGGGGGCTTAGGGCAGCCCCAGCATTTT	CSARTGTGGLGQPQHF
TRBV6-5	.	17	few	TRBJ2-3	TGTGCCAGCAGTTACTTATCCGTGGGGGCCTGGACAGATACGCAGTATTTT	CASSYLSVGAWTDTQYF